Sequencing of this T cell receptor beta chain was carried out in a study of blood T cells in healthy people across ages. In the case of this clonotype: What it recognizes is unknown. This may stem from a read error, because a much larger clone lies one nucleotide away.

Study results and limitations: Per million T cells, the diversity of TCR beta decreased roughly linearly as age advanced. Versus aged donors, long-lived donors had higher diversity and more naive CD4+ cells.

Combining a sample-barcoded 5' primer with a J-beta primer mix, a second PCR ran for 7 to 11 cycles. Every cDNA molecule bore a tag from a template-switch adaptor containing 12 random nucleotides. TCRdb re-analysed the 5' RACE reads in MiXCR, keeping a single row per CDR3 protein. The sample records fewer than 750,000 distinct CDR3 sequences, over 40% being singletons. With 6 bases removed from V and 8 bases from J, the gap between germline ends came to 20 bases. Germline-derived CDR1 and CDR2 are MNHEY and SVGAGI. The CDR3 has 15 amino acids. Isolated per sample were at least 7 million PBMCs. The TCR sequence derives from a woman older than 75 in good health. This chain joins TRBV6-5 and TRBJ2-1; possible D gene TRBD2, 5 bases. The sample taken for sequencing was blood. The CDR3 DNA reads as TGTGCCAGCAGACTCGGACGAGCGGCTCTGGATGAGCAGTTCTTC. As protein: CASRLGRAALDEQFF.